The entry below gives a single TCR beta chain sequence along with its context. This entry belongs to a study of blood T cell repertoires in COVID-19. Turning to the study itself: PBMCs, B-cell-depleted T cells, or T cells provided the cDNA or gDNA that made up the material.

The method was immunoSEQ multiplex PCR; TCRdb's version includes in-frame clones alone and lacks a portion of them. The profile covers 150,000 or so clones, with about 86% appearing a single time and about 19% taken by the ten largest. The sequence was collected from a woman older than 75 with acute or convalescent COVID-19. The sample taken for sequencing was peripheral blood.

CDR3 amino acids: CASSFGTAYYEQYF. The CDR3 bases are TGTGCCAGCAGCTTCGGGACAGCCTACTACGAGCAGTACTTC. The rearrangement uses TRBV7-2 and TRBJ2-7; TRBD1 agrees at 7 bases. Germline loops: CDR1 SGHTA, CDR2 FQGNSA. Trimming removed 3 bases from V and 3 bases from J; junction bases left unmatched: 5. The CDR3 spans 14 residues.